A selection of T cell receptor beta chains follows, all from one sample in a study of blood T cells in healthy people across ages. TCRdb processed the 5' RACE reads anew with MiXCR; each CDR3 protein has one entry. The sample carries about 640,000 distinct CDR3 sequences, 58% recorded once. The specimen sequenced was blood. These receptors were obtained from a man aged 55 to 70 in good health. CDR3s include the opening cysteine and the closing phenylalanine or tryptophan. Fields, in order: D gene, J gene, V gene, clone size, CDR3 DNA, CDR3 protein. A D gene is named only where the DNA matches it firmly. Not every row has a clone size; where given, it reads once, few, many or a size class.

d_call: NA; j_call: TRBJ1-2; v_call: TRBV5-1; clone_size: NA; cdr3_nt: TGCGCCAGCAGCTTGTCAGTCAGCGTTACTAGTGGCTACACCTTC; cdr3_aa: CASSLSVSVTSGYTF
d_call: NA; j_call: TRBJ2-1; v_call: TRBV5-6; clone_size: NA; cdr3_nt: TGTGCCAGCAGCCTAACGGACAGCACCCCTCCGTTCTTC; cdr3_aa: CASSLTDSTPPFF
d_call: NA; j_call: TRBJ2-5; v_call: TRBV12-3/TRBV12-4; clone_size: NA; cdr3_nt: TGTGCCAGCAGCCCGGCCCCACCCGGGACCCAGTACTTC; cdr3_aa: CASSPAPPGTQYF
d_call: NA; j_call: TRBJ2-7; v_call: TRBV4-2; clone_size: NA; cdr3_nt: TGTGCCAGCAGCCAAGATGCAGGGGCCGACTACGAGCAGTACTTC; cdr3_aa: CASSQDAGADYEQYF
d_call: TRBD2; j_call: TRBJ2-1; v_call: TRBV4-1; clone_size: once; cdr3_nt: TGCGCCAGCAGCCCCAGACTAGCGGGGGCTCAAAGAGATGAGCAGTTCTTC; cdr3_aa: CASSPRLAGAQRDEQFF
d_call: NA; j_call: TRBJ2-1; v_call: TRBV29-1; clone_size: NA; cdr3_nt: TGCAGCGTTGAAATGCTACTTGAGCAGTTCTTC; cdr3_aa: CSVEMLLEQFF
d_call: TRBD2; j_call: TRBJ2-3; v_call: TRBV29-1; clone_size: NA; cdr3_nt: TGCAGCGCAGGGACTAGCTCGGCAGGTACGCAGTATTTT; cdr3_aa: CSAGTSSAGTQYF
d_call: NA; j_call: TRBJ1-1; v_call: TRBV20-1; clone_size: NA; cdr3_nt: TGCAGTGCCAGACCACCAGGGGAAGCTTTCTTT; cdr3_aa: CSARPPGEAFF
d_call: TRBD1; j_call: TRBJ2-6; v_call: TRBV4-2; clone_size: NA; cdr3_nt: TGTGCCAGCAGCCAAAGGGACAGGGGGACTGGGGCCAACGTCCTGACTTTC; cdr3_aa: CASSQRDRGTGANVLTF
d_call: TRBD2; j_call: TRBJ2-4; v_call: TRBV6-5; clone_size: NA; cdr3_nt: TGTGCCAGCAGTTACGCCGGGAGAGCGGGGCACATTCAGTACTTC; cdr3_aa: CASSYAGRAGHIQYF
d_call: TRBD1; j_call: TRBJ1-1; v_call: TRBV9; clone_size: NA; cdr3_nt: TGTGCCAGCAGCCCCCGACAGGGGATGGGACGCACTGAAGCTTTCTTT; cdr3_aa: CASSPRQGMGRTEAFF
d_call: TRBD1; j_call: TRBJ2-7; v_call: TRBV6-1; clone_size: NA; cdr3_nt: TGTGCCAGCAGTGAAACGGGACAGCACTACGAGCAGTACTTC; cdr3_aa: CASSETGQHYEQYF
d_call: NA; j_call: TRBJ1-2; v_call: TRBV14; clone_size: NA; cdr3_nt: TGTGCCAGCAGCCAACACGGAGTTTACCGCTACACCTTC; cdr3_aa: CASSQHGVYRYTF
d_call: TRBD2; j_call: TRBJ2-7; v_call: TRBV4-2; clone_size: NA; cdr3_nt: TGTGCCAGCAGGTTCAGCGGGGGGATTTCCTACGAGCAGTACTTC; cdr3_aa: CASRFSGGISYEQYF
d_call: TRBD1; j_call: TRBJ2-1; v_call: TRBV6-4; clone_size: many; cdr3_nt: TGTGCCAGCAGTCTCGGGACAGAATACAATGAGCAGTTCTTC; cdr3_aa: CASSLGTEYNEQFF
d_call: NA; j_call: TRBJ2-7; v_call: TRBV4-1; clone_size: few; cdr3_nt: TGCGCCAGCAGCCAGAACCTTGGGACCGGCGAGCAGTACTTC; cdr3_aa: CASSQNLGTGEQYF
d_call: NA; j_call: TRBJ2-5; v_call: TRBV20-1; clone_size: NA; cdr3_nt: TGCAGTGCTAGAGATTTACGTGGAGAGACCCAGTACTTC; cdr3_aa: CSARDLRGETQYF
d_call: TRBD2; j_call: TRBJ2-3; v_call: TRBV11-3; clone_size: NA; cdr3_nt: TGTGCCAGCAGTCCCGGGACTAGCATCACAGATACGCAGTATTTT; cdr3_aa: CASSPGTSITDTQYF
d_call: TRBD1; j_call: TRBJ2-1; v_call: TRBV7-2; clone_size: NA; cdr3_nt: TGTGCCAGCAGCTTAGGGGCCGGGACAGGGGGCGGTATTGATCGCAATGAGCAGTTCTTC; cdr3_aa: CASSLGAGTGGGIDRNEQFF
d_call: TRBD2; j_call: TRBJ2-1; v_call: TRBV6-2/TRBV6-3; clone_size: NA; cdr3_nt: TGTGCCAGCAGGGGTAGCGGGGGGGCCTATGAGCAGTTCTTC; cdr3_aa: CASRGSGGAYEQFF
d_call: TRBD2; j_call: TRBJ2-1; v_call: TRBV20-1; clone_size: NA; cdr3_nt: TGCAGTGCTAGAGATCGGGCGGGGGTCTACAATGAGCAGTTCTTC; cdr3_aa: CSARDRAGVYNEQFF
d_call: TRBD1; j_call: TRBJ2-5; v_call: TRBV12-3/TRBV12-4; clone_size: few; cdr3_nt: TGTGCCAGCAGTCTCGACAGGGGGGACGGGGAGACCCAGTACTTC; cdr3_aa: CASSLDRGDGETQYF
d_call: NA; j_call: TRBJ1-2; v_call: TRBV12-3/TRBV12-4; clone_size: many; cdr3_nt: TGTGCCAGCAGCCCCGGGCGGGCCTACACCTTC; cdr3_aa: CASSPGRAYTF
d_call: NA; j_call: TRBJ1-2; v_call: TRBV15; clone_size: NA; cdr3_nt: TGTGCCACCAGCAGAGACTTCGGCTACACCTTC; cdr3_aa: CATSRDFGYTF
d_call: TRBD1; j_call: TRBJ2-1; v_call: TRBV29-1; clone_size: NA; cdr3_nt: TGCAGCGGCCGGACAGGGCTCTACAATGAGCAGTTCTTC; cdr3_aa: CSGRTGLYNEQFF
d_call: NA; j_call: TRBJ1-2; v_call: TRBV4-1; clone_size: few; cdr3_nt: TGCGCCAGCACCCCGAGCGACCTAAAGCCAGTAGCTAACTATGGCTACACCTTC; cdr3_aa: CASTPSDLKPVANYGYTF
d_call: TRBD1; j_call: TRBJ1-1; v_call: TRBV3-1; clone_size: NA; cdr3_nt: TGTGCCAGCAGCCATGAACAGGGGTGGCGCACTGAAGCTTTCTTT; cdr3_aa: CASSHEQGWRTEAFF
d_call: NA; j_call: TRBJ1-4; v_call: TRBV28; clone_size: NA; cdr3_nt: TGTGCCAGCAGTACAATGGGTGAAAAACTGTTTTTT; cdr3_aa: CASSTMGEKLFF
d_call: TRBD2; j_call: TRBJ2-1; v_call: TRBV4-2; clone_size: NA; cdr3_nt: TGTGCCAGCAGCCAAGTCAGACTAGCGGGGAACAATGAGCAGTTCTTC; cdr3_aa: CASSQVRLAGNNEQFF
d_call: NA; j_call: TRBJ2-5; v_call: TRBV10-3; clone_size: NA; cdr3_nt: TGTGCCATCAGTGAGAAGCCCCCCGACCAAGAGACCCAGTACTTC; cdr3_aa: CAISEKPPDQETQYF
d_call: TRBD1; j_call: TRBJ2-7; v_call: TRBV20-1; clone_size: NA; cdr3_nt: TGCAGTGCTATTACGGGACAGCCCTACGAGCAGTACTTC; cdr3_aa: CSAITGQPYEQYF
d_call: NA; j_call: TRBJ1-2; v_call: TRBV6-1; clone_size: NA; cdr3_nt: TGTGCCAGCAGTACAGGGTCAAGGGATGGCTACACCTTC; cdr3_aa: CASSTGSRDGYTF
d_call: TRBD1; j_call: TRBJ2-7; v_call: TRBV9; clone_size: few; cdr3_nt: TGTGCCAGCAGCGTAGAGGACAGGGTTCGCGAGCAGTACTTC; cdr3_aa: CASSVEDRVREQYF
d_call: TRBD2; j_call: TRBJ2-1; v_call: TRBV20-1; clone_size: few; cdr3_nt: TGCAGTGCTAGCAAGCCTAGCGGGGGGGCAAATGAGCAGTTCTTC; cdr3_aa: CSASKPSGGANEQFF